A selection of T cell receptor beta chains follows, all from one sample in a study of blood T cell repertoires in COVID-19. TCRdb keeps only in-frame clones here, not all; method: immunoSEQ multiplex PCR. The sample carries 300,000 to 400,000 clones, 80% to 90% recorded once. The specimen was PBMCs or T cells enriched from blood (not recorded which). These receptors originate from a man aged 18-30 years who had recovered from COVID-19. CDR3s include the opening cysteine and the closing phenylalanine or tryptophan. Fields, in order: V gene, CDR3 protein.

v_gene: TRBV6-2/TRBV6-3
CDR3aa: CASSYVIAGEDDQETQYF

v_gene: TRBV6-5
CDR3aa: CASSYSTGMGSPLHF

v_gene: TRBV6-1
CDR3aa: CASSEARGPNTGELFF

v_gene: TRBV19
CDR3aa: CASSISGLGTDTQYF

v_gene: TRBV7-3
CDR3aa: CASSSGMNTEAFF

v_gene: TRBV6-5
CDR3aa: CASSYGPDTSNQPQHF

v_gene: TRBV19
CDR3aa: CASSRLNRANYGYTF

v_gene: TRBV28
CDR3aa: CASSLVGRTNTGELFF

v_gene: TRBV5-8
CDR3aa: CASSLLAGQGLKETQYF

v_gene: TRBV7-3
CDR3aa: CASSFYRGPHFLTNEKLFF

v_gene: TRBV2
CDR3aa: CASRREGWNEQFF

v_gene: TRBV18
CDR3aa: CASSPRTGTGSSEAFF

v_gene: TRBV6-2/TRBV6-3
CDR3aa: CASSYSGGPGNTIYF

v_gene: TRBV5-8
CDR3aa: CASSHTGSDTQYF

v_gene: TRBV13
CDR3aa: CASSLAGGGELFF

v_gene: TRBV14
CDR3aa: CASSQPGQGGEKLFF

v_gene: TRBV21-1
CDR3aa: CASSKGDRGPLGSNQPQHF

v_gene: TRBV7-9
CDR3aa: CASSSPGTEYGYTF

v_gene: TRBV3-1/TRBV3-2
CDR3aa: CASSQGGQANTGELFF

v_gene: TRBV27
CDR3aa: CASSPAPSGTVEQYF

v_gene: TRBV28
CDR3aa: CASSLSTYEQYF

v_gene: TRBV28
CDR3aa: CASSFGTSGIRDTQYF

v_gene: TRBV4-1
CDR3aa: CASSHRQDTEAFF

v_gene: TRBV9
CDR3aa: CASSVEGQGALNTEAFF

v_gene: TRBV5-4
CDR3aa: CASSLTGHGYTF

v_gene: TRBV7-2
CDR3aa: CASSHFEGARETQYF

v_gene: TRBV5-1
CDR3aa: CASSSRGISYNEQFF